Shown below are 8 T cell receptor beta chains from a single sample sequenced in a study of CD8+CD57+ T cells in acquired aplastic anemia (dated by TCRdb to 2016 to 2019). TCRdb lists the instrument as Illumina HiSeq 2000. Genomic DNA was used as template for profiling of TCR beta VDJ combinations and CDR3 sequences. TCRdb reprocessing: public reads trimmed at Q25 with fastp, clones called with MiXCR, in-frame beta chains kept. Rows with a matching CDR3 protein are joined into one entry that keeps the most common DNA and genes. The sample table shows about 190,000 distinct CDR3 sequences, and around half are seen once. Approximately 9.7% of the sample is taken by the ten largest. Expansion of CD8+CD57+ cells had been shown by flow cytometry in the patients chosen for sequencing. The sample was sorted CD4+, CD8+, or CD8+CD57+ T cells (not recorded which) from PBMCs. These receptors came from a human donor with aplastic anemia.

CDR3 sequence reads: CATSSGGDTDTQYF. The CDR3 bases are TGTGCCACCAGCAGCGGGGGGGACACAGATACGCAGTATTTT. The chain joins TRBV15 to TRBJ2-3; the match to TRBD2 covers 8 bases. The CDR3 consists of 14 residues. V trimming: 3 bases; J trimming: 2 bases; junction bases outside the gene matches: 1. Germline values: CDR1 LNHNV, CDR2 YYDKDF (reference sequence).

A few counts support this clonotype. V is TRBV2 and J is TRBJ2-3; 8 bases map to TRBD2. Trimming took 6 bases from V and 1 from J; bases not matched to a gene: 6. The CDR3 loop spans 15 amino acids. Germline loops: CDR1 SNHLY, CDR2 FYNNEI. CDR3 nucleotide sequence: TGTGCCAGCAGGTTAGCGGGGACGGGCACAGATACGCAGTATTTT. Residues: CASRLAGTGTDTQYF. The whole variable domain, filled in from reference TRBV2 and TRBJ2-3, reads EPEVTQTPSHQVTQMGQEVILRCVPISNHLYFYWYRQILGQKVEFLVSFYNNEISEKSEIFDDQFSVERPDGSNFTLKIRSTKLEDSAMYFCASRLAGTGTDTQYFGPGTRLTVL.

This clonotype was counted many times. The chain links TRBV6-1 to TRBJ2-7; possibly TRBD1 or TRBD2 for D (5 bases each). Trimming stripped 7 bases from V and 1 base from J, with 14 bases between. CDR3 length equals 14 residues. Germline assignment: CDR1 MNHNS and CDR2 SASEGT. CDR3: CASTMRGTSYEQYF. The CDR3 nucleotides read TGTGCCAGCACGATGAGGGGTACGTCCTACGAGCAGTACTTC.

As concerns this clonotype: A much more abundant neighbour one base away suggests this may be a read error. For the CDR3, the DNA is TGTACCAGCAGTTTAGGGAGGAACTATGGCTACACCTTC. Protein: CTSSLGRNYGYTF. The V and J genes are TRBV12-3 or TRBV12-4 and TRBJ1-2; no clear D gene. The CDR3 spans 13 residues.

In nucleotides, the CDR3 is TGCAGCGTTTCTCACACTGAAGCTTTCTTT. As protein: CSVSHTEAFF. The rearrangement links TRBV29-1 to TRBJ1-1; no definite D call. Germline V gene data show CDR1 as SQVTM and CDR2 as ANQGSEA. The CDR3 spans 10 residues. Trimming took off 5 bases at V and 3 bases at J, with 4 bases between the two ends.

This clonotype was observed a few times. The chain has TRBV6-1 and TRBJ2-1; the match to TRBD2 covers 12 bases. This CDR3 comprises 16 residues. Per the germline V gene, CDR1 is MNHNS and CDR2 is SASEGT. V lost 6 bases, J lost 5 bases, and 8 bases stayed unmatched. The CDR3 is CASRELAGGGNNEQFF. The CDR3 nucleotides read TGTGCCAGCAGGGAACTAGCGGGAGGCGGCAACAATGAGCAGTTCTTC.

V usage is TRBV2 and J usage is TRBJ2-2, with 8 bases aligning to TRBD1. This CDR3 is built from 16 residues. Germline loops: CDR1 SNHLY, CDR2 FYNNEI. V was pared by 7 bases and J by 1 base, with 8 bases of the junction left unmatched. The CDR3 DNA is TGTGCCAGCATTACCGGGACAGGATTGAACACCGGGGAGCTGTTTTTT. Encoded protein: CASITGTGLNTGELFF. The whole variable domain, filled in from reference TRBV2 and TRBJ2-2, reads EPEVTQTPSHQVTQMGQEVILRCVPISNHLYFYWYRQILGQKVEFLVSFYNNEISEKSEIFDDQFSVERPDGSNFTLKIRSTKLEDSAMYFCASITGTGLNTGELFFGEGSRLTVL.

There are a few counts of this clonotype. CDR3 coding DNA: TGTGCCAGCAGCCTCGGGACAAACACCATATATTTT. The encoded protein is CASSLGTNTIYF. V gene TRBV9 combines with J gene TRBJ1-3; weak D call: TRBD1 (5 bases). From germline, CDR1 is SGDLS and CDR2 YYNGEE. The CDR3 runs 12 residues. Between the trimmed V and J ends, which lost 4 bases and 6 bases, there was a span of 8 bases.